What follows are 32 T cell receptor beta chains derived from one specimen sequenced in a study of T-cell memory formation after mild COVID-19. Each CDR3 protein gets one entry after TCRdb re-called the 5' RACE reads with MiXCR. The repertoire holds hundreds of thousands of distinct CDR3 sequences, with around 17% as singletons. Material: PBMCs or a T cell subset sorted from them (not recorded which). Receptor source: a man aged 18 to 35 who had mild COVID-19 (a few samples of this study predate the infection). Cell type and time point are not known.

The chain links TRBV10-3 to TRBJ2-5; 9 bases are shared with TRBD2. CDR3 size: 17 residues. The germline V gene has CDR1 ENHRY and CDR2 SYGVKD. The V gene end was trimmed by 5 bases and the J gene end by 1 base; junction bases not matched to a gene: 11. CDR3 residues: CAISLGPSGDSQETQYF. As DNA, the CDR3 is TGTGCCATCAGTCTGGGCCCTAGCGGGGACTCCCAAGAGACCCAGTACTTC.

This clonotype was seen a few times. The genes are TRBV28 and TRBJ2-2; no clear D. Trimming removed 3 bases from V and 6 bases from J, with 8 bases in between. The germline gives CDR1 MDHEN, CDR2 SYDVKM. This CDR3 region has 13 residues. CDR3 protein: CASSFLYAGELFF. The CDR3 DNA reads as TGTGCCAGCAGTTTTTTGTACGCCGGGGAGCTGTTTTTT.

The chain employs TRBV5-1 and TRBJ2-3, with D possibly TRBD2 on 5 matching bases. Germline assignment: CDR1 SGHRS and CDR2 YFSETQ. Trimming cost V 2 bases and J 5 bases, with 9 bases left between them. This CDR3 is built from 13 residues. The CDR3 spells CASSLHREDTQYF. CDR3 nucleotide sequence: TGCGCCAGCAGCTTACACCGGGAAGATACGCAGTATTTT. The complete variable domain, with remaining parts taken from reference TRBV5-1 and TRBJ2-3, reads KAGVTQTPRYLIKTRGQQVTLSCSPISGHRSVSWYQQTPGQGLQFLFEYFSETQRNKGNFPGRFSGRQFSNSRSEMNVSTLELGDSALYLCASSLHREDTQYFGPGTRLTVL.

This clonotype was seen repeatedly, ten times or more. The V gene is TRBV5-1, the J gene TRBJ2-1; possible D gene TRBD1, 6 bases. V was cut by 0 bases and J by 2 bases, with 12 bases left in between. The germline gives CDR1 SGHRS, CDR2 YFSETQ. The CDR3 loop spans 16 amino acids. CDR3 sequence reads: CASSLAYGGAYNEQFF. In DNA form, the CDR3 reads TGCGCCAGCAGCTTGGCTTATGGGGGCGCCTACAATGAGCAGTTCTTC.

This clonotype was seen a few times. This chain joins TRBV29-1 and TRBJ1-4; D is uncertain. This CDR3 has 10 amino acids. Trimming removed 6 bases from V and 13 bases from J, with 12 bases in between. Per the germline V gene, CDR1 is SQVTM and CDR2 is ANQGSEA. CDR3 in amino acids: CSVFTERLFF. The CDR3 DNA reads as TGCAGCGTGTTTACAGAGAGACTGTTTTTT.

This clonotype was recorded a few times. The chain recombines TRBV9 with TRBJ2-5; the D gene is possibly TRBD2 (5 bases). This CDR3 is 15 amino acids long. Between the trimmed V and J ends, which lost 0 bases and 5 bases, there was a span of 14 bases. Germline CDR1 SGDLS, CDR2 YYNGEE. CDR3 in amino acids: CASSVAVAGGETQYF. The CDR3 DNA sequence: TGTGCCAGCAGCGTAGCTGTGGCCGGAGGTGAGACCCAGTACTTC.

This clonotype was observed a handful of times. The genes are TRBV20-1 and TRBJ2-1; D gene uncertain. Germline V CDR1 and CDR2: DFQATT, SNEGSKA (reference sequence). The CDR3 consists of 17 residues. The V end was cut by 5 bases, the J end by 0 bases, with 20 bases between. The CDR3 reads CSAPVGNARSSYNEQFF. CDR3 DNA sequence: TGCAGTGCTCCCGTAGGTAACGCTCGGAGCTCCTACAATGAGCAGTTCTTC.

The chain employs TRBV7-2 and TRBJ1-2; D may be TRBD1 (6 bases). CDR3 length: 15 amino acids. V lost 5 bases and J 8 bases, leaving 21 bases between the germline ends. The V gene's germline CDR1 is SGHTA and CDR2 FQGNSA. This CDR3 reads CASSHRTIQGGGYTF. In DNA form, the CDR3 reads TGTGCCAGCAGCCACCGCACTATACAGGGCGGCGGCTACACCTTC.

This clonotype was seen a few times. The genes are TRBV4-2 and TRBJ2-1; D perhaps matches TRBD2 (6 bases). Germline V CDR1 and CDR2: LGHNA, YNFKEQ. The CDR3 length is 18 residues. Trimming stripped 1 base from V and 3 bases from J, with 19 bases between. The CDR3 sequence: CASSQVAQLAGFYNEQFF. The CDR3, as DNA: TGTGCCAGCAGCCAAGTGGCTCAACTAGCAGGGTTCTACAATGAGCAGTTCTTC.

Only one count was recorded for this clonotype. The chain has TRBV10-3 and TRBJ1-2; the D is unclear. V was clipped by 3 bases and J by 2 bases, with 16 bases between them. The CDR3 is 16 amino acids. Germline V gene lookup returns CDR1 ENHRY and CDR2 SYGVKD. CDR3: CAISDIEANLNYGYTF. As DNA, the CDR3 is TGTGCCATCAGTGATATTGAGGCGAACCTGAACTATGGCTACACCTTC.

This clonotype was detected a few times. The chain is built from TRBV7-2 and TRBJ2-2; D possibly corresponds to TRBD2 (6 bases). Trimming took off 5 bases at V and 5 bases at J, with 18 bases between the two ends. This CDR3 is built from 16 residues. The germline CDR1 and CDR2 sequences are SGHTA and FQGNSA. The CDR3: CASSPRWPSGTGELFF. In DNA, the CDR3 is TGTGCCAGCAGCCCTCGGTGGCCCAGCGGGACCGGGGAGCTGTTTTTT. The variable domain in full, with the rest retrieved from reference TRBV7-2 and TRBJ2-2, is GAGVSQSPSNKVTEKGKDVELRCDPISGHTALYWYRQSLGQGLEFLIYFQGNSAPDKSGLPSDRFSAERTGGSVSTLTIQRTQQEDSAVYLCASSPRWPSGTGELFFGEGSRLTVL.

This clonotype has only a few counts. The chain uses TRBV4-1 and TRBJ1-1, with D uncertain. The ends were cut back, 1 base at V and 7 bases at J, with 10 bases in the middle. Germline CDR1 reads MGHRA; CDR2 reads YSYEKL. This CDR3 contains 13 residues. CDR3: CASSQAPVSEAFF. For the CDR3, the DNA is TGCGCCAGCAGCCAAGCCCCAGTAAGTGAAGCTTTCTTT.

This clonotype was counted between two and nine times. The gene calls are TRBV4-3 and TRBJ2-6; D gene ambiguous. The length of the CDR3 is 14 residues. Trimming left V 1 base short and J 3 bases short, with 4 bases between. The germline V gene encodes CDR1 LGHNA and CDR2 YSLEER. The CDR3 reads CASSQGNGANVLTF. Here the CDR3 DNA reads TGCGCCAGCAGCCAAGGAAATGGGGCCAACGTCCTGACTTTC.

The rearrangement joins TRBV28 to TRBJ1-2, with 9 bases aligning to TRBD1. The ends lost 7 bases at V and 4 bases at J; junction bases unmatched: 7. The CDR3 spans 14 residues. Germline CDR1 MDHEN, CDR2 SYDVKM. This chain's CDR3 is CASTHRGPIYGYTF. CDR3 nucleotides: TGTGCCAGCACCCACAGGGGGCCAATCTATGGCTACACCTTC.

V is TRBV6-2 or TRBV6-3 and J is TRBJ2-3; TRBD2 matches at 7 bases. Unmatched junction bases numbered 8, after V lost 5 bases and J lost 0 bases. The germline V gene encodes CDR1 MNHEY and CDR2 SVGEGT. This CDR3 has 16 amino acids. CDR3 region: CASSAVWRESTDTQYF. The CDR3 DNA follows: TGTGCCAGCAGTGCGGTCTGGCGGGAGAGCACAGATACGCAGTATTTT.

This chain joins TRBV7-9 and TRBJ2-2; no definite D call. The CDR3 sequence is 14 residues long. Trimming left V 2 bases short and J 4 bases short, with 8 bases between. Germline lookup yields CDR1 SEHNR and CDR2 FQNEAQ (reference sequence). This chain's CDR3 is CASSLRPITGELFF. The CDR3 nucleotides read TGTGCCAGCAGCTTAAGACCGATCACCGGGGAGCTGTTTTTT.

The chain is built from TRBV7-2 and TRBJ2-5; 11 bases agree with TRBD2. V shed 4 bases and J 5 bases; nucleotides not matched to a gene: 6. CDR1 SGHTA and CDR2 FQGNSA come from the germline V gene. CDR3 size: 15 residues. The chain's CDR3 is CASSYVAGGAETQYF. In DNA form, the CDR3 reads TGTGCCAGCAGCTACGTAGCGGGGGGGGCGGAGACCCAGTACTTC.

The chain employs TRBV7-2 and TRBJ2-3; 12 bases line up with TRBD1. V lost 4 bases to trimming and J lost 6 bases; unmatched junction nucleotides: 8. This CDR3 spans 16 amino acids. Germline V CDR1 and CDR2: SGHTA, FQGNSA. The CDR3 loop is CASSSPGQGAWDTQYF. CDR3 nucleotide sequence: TGTGCCAGCAGCTCTCCGGGACAGGGGGCATGGGATACGCAGTATTTT.

The V and J genes are TRBV4-3 and TRBJ1-6; D might be TRBD1 (5 bases). The CDR3 covers 15 residues. CDR1 is LGHNA, CDR2 YSLEER, per germline. V was trimmed by 1 base and J by 9 bases, leaving 13 bases between them. CDR3 coding DNA: TGCGCCAGCAGCCAAGTAGAAGGGGATAGTTCACCCCTCCACTTT. Translated, it gives CASSQVEGDSSPLHF.

This clonotype was counted at least ten times. The chain has TRBV4-3 and TRBJ2-7, with D perhaps matching TRBD1 or TRBD2 (5 bases each). Germline V gene data show CDR1 as LGHNA and CDR2 as YSLEER. Trimming removed 0 bases from V and 4 bases from J, with 19 bases in between. CDR3 length: 17 amino acids. CDR3 DNA: TGCGCCAGCAGCCAAGATCGGAGTGGGGGATCGGGGTACGAGCAGTACTTC. Its protein product is CASSQDRSGGSGYEQYF.

There are a few counts of this clonotype. V gene TRBV10-3 combines with J gene TRBJ1-1, with D perhaps TRBD1 (5 bases). Germline loops: CDR1 ENHRY, CDR2 SYGVKD. The CDR3 covers 13 residues. V was clipped by 8 bases and J by 1 base, with 11 bases between them. Here the CDR3 DNA reads TGTGCCATCGGGGGACGGACGAACACTGAAGCTTTCTTT. It specifies CAIGGRTNTEAFF.

This clonotype was counted between two and nine times. The chain carries TRBV4-3 and TRBJ2-5; D is unclear. The CDR3 consists of 16 residues. CDR1 and CDR2 from the germline V gene are LGHNA and YSLEER. V was pared by 0 bases and J by 0 bases, with 11 bases between. In nucleotides, the CDR3 is TGCGCCAGCAGCCAAGATAGTGGACGGGACCAAGAGACCCAGTACTTC. It codes for CASSQDSGRDQETQYF.

This clonotype was detected a few times. V usage is TRBV15 and J usage is TRBJ2-7; 7 positions match TRBD1. The CDR3 contains 15 residues. In germline, CDR1 is LNHNV, CDR2 YYDKDF (reference sequence). With V trimmed by 5 bases and J by 2 bases, 9 bases remained unmatched. The CDR3 bases are TGTGCCACCAGCGGATACAACAGGGGAGCCTACGAGCAGTACTTC. The encoded protein is CATSGYNRGAYEQYF.

This clonotype came up a few times. The chain recombines TRBV12-3 or TRBV12-4 with TRBJ2-1, with D perhaps matching TRBD2 (5 bases). Deletions cut 1 base from V and 8 bases from J, with 9 bases between. This CDR3 has 13 amino acids. CDR3 coding DNA: TGTGCCAGCAGTTTAGTAAGCGGCTATGAGCAGTTCTTC. This translates into CASSLVSGYEQFF.

This chain uses TRBV12-3 or TRBV12-4 with TRBJ1-5, with TRBD1 matching 12 bases. This CDR3 spans 16 amino acids. V was pared by 5 bases and J by 6 bases, with 8 bases of the junction left unmatched. For the CDR3, the DNA is TGTGCCAGCAGTGCGACAACGGGACAGGGGGCTCAGCCCCAGCATTTT. Translation gives CASSATTGQGAQPQHF.

This clonotype occurred a few times. The chain joins TRBV5-1 to TRBJ2-5, with D perhaps matching TRBD2 (5 bases). Per the germline V gene, CDR1 is SGHRS and CDR2 is YFSETQ. Trimming removed 4 bases from V and 1 base from J, with 11 bases in between. This CDR3 is built from 14 residues. The CDR3 protein is CASSPPGVQETQYF. Written as DNA, the CDR3 is TGCGCCAGCAGCCCGCCCGGGGTCCAAGAGACCCAGTACTTC.

This clonotype has more than one count but fewer than ten. This sequence joins TRBV20-1 and TRBJ1-1; maybe TRBD1 (6 bases). CDR1 DFQATT and CDR2 SNEGSKA come from the germline V gene (reference sequence). The CDR3 runs to 15 residues. Trimming took 8 bases from V and 6 from J, leaving 25 bases between them. The CDR3 DNA follows: TGCAGTACCTCTAATTGGGGGGGGCAGGTGGCTGAAGCTTTCTTT. Protein sequence: CSTSNWGGQVAEAFF.

CDR3 in DNA: TGTGCCAGCAGCCAAGGGACACACTATGGCTACACCTTC. Its protein product is CASSQGTHYGYTF. This chain connects TRBV3-1 to TRBJ1-2; possibly TRBD1 for D (5 bases). Germline values: CDR1 LGHDT, CDR2 YNNKEL (reference sequence). The CDR3 totals 13 residues. Trimming cost V 1 base and J 3 bases, with 6 bases left between them.

The chain combines TRBV10-2 with TRBJ2-7, with D maybe TRBD2 (6 bases). V was trimmed by 4 bases and J by 2 bases, leaving 12 bases between them. This CDR3 has 14 residues. Germline values: CDR1 WSHSY, CDR2 SAAADI. The CDR3 nucleotides read TGCGCCAGCAGTGGCAGGCTAGCGCCCTACGAGCAGTACTTC. It codes for CASSGRLAPYEQYF.

Only a few counts were recorded for this clonotype. V usage is TRBV12-3 or TRBV12-4 and J usage is TRBJ2-5, with TRBD1 matching 7 bases. Germline trimming cut 3 bases from V and 2 bases from J; bases unmatched to any gene: 3. There are 14 residues in the CDR3. This CDR3 is CASSFRQGQETQYF. In nucleotides, the CDR3 is TGTGCCAGCAGTTTCCGACAGGGACAAGAGACCCAGTACTTC.

The chain has TRBV29-1 and TRBJ2-5; D gene ambiguous. Trimming took 3 bases from V and 1 from J, leaving 9 bases between them. The CDR3 totals 13 residues. CDR1 SQVTM and CDR2 ANQGSEA come from the germline V gene. In nucleotides, the CDR3 is TGCAGCGTTGATCGTCAACGCCAAGAGACCCAGTACTTC. Protein product: CSVDRQRQETQYF.

A few counts support this clonotype. This rearrangement joins TRBV10-3 to TRBJ1-6; 7 bases agree with TRBD1. The CDR3 is 20 amino acids. Per the germline V gene, CDR1 is ENHRY and CDR2 is SYGVKD. Germline trimming cut 2 bases from V and 3 bases from J; bases unmatched to any gene: 16. The CDR3 nucleotides read TGTGCCATCAGTGAGCCTCGACAGGGCTTGACCCGAGGCTATAATTCACCCCTCCACTTT. Protein product: CAISEPRQGLTRGYNSPLHF.